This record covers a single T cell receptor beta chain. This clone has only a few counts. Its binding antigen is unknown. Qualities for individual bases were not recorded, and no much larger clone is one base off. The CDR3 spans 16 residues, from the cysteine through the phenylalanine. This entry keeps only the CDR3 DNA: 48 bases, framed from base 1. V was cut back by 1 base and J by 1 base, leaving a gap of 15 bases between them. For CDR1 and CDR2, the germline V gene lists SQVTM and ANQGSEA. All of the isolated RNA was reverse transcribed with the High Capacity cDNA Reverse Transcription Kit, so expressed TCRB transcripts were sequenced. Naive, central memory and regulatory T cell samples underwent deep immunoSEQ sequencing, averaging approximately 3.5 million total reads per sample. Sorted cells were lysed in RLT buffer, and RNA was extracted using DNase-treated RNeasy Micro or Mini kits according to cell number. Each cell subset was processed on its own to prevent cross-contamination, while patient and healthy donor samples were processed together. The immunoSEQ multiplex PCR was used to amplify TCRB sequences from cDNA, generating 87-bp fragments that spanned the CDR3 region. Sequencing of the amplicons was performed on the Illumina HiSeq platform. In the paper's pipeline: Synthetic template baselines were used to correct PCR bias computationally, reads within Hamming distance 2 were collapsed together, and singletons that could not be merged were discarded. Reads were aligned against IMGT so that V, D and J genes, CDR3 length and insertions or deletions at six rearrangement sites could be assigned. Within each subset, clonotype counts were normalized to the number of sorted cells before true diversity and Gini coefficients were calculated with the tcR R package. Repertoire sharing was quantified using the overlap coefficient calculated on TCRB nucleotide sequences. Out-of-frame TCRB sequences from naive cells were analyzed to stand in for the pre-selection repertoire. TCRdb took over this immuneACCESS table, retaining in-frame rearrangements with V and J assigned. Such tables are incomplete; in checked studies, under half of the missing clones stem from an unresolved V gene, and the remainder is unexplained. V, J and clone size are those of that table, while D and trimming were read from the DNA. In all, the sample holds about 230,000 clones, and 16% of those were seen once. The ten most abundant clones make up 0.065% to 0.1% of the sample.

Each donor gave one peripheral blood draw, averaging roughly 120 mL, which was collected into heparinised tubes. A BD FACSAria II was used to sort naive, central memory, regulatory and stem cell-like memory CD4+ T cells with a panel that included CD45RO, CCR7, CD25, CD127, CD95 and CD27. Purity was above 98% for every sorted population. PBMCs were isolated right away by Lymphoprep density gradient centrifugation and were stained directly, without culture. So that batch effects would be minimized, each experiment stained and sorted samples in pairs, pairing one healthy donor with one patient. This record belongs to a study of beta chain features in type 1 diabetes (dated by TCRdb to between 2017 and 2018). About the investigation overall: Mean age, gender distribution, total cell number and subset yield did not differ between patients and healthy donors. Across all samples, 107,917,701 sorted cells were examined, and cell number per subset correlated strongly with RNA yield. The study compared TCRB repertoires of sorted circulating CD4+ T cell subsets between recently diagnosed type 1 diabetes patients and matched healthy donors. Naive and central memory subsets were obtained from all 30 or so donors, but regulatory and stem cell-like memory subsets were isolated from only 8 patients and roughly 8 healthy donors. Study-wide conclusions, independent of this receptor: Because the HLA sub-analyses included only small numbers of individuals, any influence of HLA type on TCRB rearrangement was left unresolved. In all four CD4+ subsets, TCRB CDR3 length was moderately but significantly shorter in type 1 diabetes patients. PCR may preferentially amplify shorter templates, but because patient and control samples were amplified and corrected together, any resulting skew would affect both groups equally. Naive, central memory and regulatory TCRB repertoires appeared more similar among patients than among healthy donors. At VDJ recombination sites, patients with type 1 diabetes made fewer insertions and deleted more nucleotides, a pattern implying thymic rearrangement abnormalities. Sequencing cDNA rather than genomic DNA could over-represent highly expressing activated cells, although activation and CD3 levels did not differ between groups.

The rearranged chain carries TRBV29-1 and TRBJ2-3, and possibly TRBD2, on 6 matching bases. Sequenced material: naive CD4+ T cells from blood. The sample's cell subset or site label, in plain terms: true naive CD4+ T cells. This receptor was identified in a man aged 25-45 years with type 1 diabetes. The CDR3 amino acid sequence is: CSVEGGRDWGTDTQYF. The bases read TGCAGCGTTGAAGGGGGACGGGACTGGGGCACAGATACGCAGTATTTT.